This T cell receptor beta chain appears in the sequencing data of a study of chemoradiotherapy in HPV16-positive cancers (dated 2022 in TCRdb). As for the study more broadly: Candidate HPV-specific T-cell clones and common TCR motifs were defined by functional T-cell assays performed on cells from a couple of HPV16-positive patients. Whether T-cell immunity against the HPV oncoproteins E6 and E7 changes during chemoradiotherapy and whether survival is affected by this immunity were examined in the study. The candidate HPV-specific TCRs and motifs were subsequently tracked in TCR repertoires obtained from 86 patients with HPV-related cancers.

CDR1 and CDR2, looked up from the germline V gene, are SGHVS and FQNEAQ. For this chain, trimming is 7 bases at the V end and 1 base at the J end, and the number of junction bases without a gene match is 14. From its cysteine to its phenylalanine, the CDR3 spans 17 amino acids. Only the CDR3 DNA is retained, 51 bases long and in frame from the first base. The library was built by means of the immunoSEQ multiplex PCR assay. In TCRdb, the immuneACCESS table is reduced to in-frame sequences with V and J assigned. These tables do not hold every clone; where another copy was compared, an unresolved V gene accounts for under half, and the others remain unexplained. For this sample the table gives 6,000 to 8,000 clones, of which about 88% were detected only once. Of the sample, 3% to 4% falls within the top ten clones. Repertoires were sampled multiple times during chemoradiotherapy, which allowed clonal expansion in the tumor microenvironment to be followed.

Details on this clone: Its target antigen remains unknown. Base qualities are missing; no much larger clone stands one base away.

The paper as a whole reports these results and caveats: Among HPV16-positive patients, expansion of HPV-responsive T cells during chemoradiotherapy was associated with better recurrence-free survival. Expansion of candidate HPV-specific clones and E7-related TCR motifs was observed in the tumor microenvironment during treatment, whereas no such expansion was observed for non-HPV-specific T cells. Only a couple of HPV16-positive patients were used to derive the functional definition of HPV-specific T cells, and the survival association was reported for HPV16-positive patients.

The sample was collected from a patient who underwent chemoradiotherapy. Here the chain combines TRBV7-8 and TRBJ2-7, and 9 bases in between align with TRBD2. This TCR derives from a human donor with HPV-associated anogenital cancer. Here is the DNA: TGTGCCAGCAACGGGGGGATTGTGACTAGCGGTTCCTACGAGCAGTACTTC. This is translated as CASNGGIVTSGSYEQYF.